A selection of T cell receptor beta chains follows, all from one sample in a study of blood T cell repertoires in COVID-19. Sequenced by immunoSEQ multiplex PCR; TCRdb stores in-frame clones only, minus some. This table holds tens of thousands of clones, around 83% found once. Sequencing input: peripheral blood. These receptors were collected from a human donor in a cohort sampled during active or convalescent COVID-19. Each CDR3 is given without its conserved first and last residue. The D gene is left open where the match is weak.

D	V	CDR3
TRBD1	TRBV6-6	ASSYSQGDLYGYT
NA	TRBV6-5	ASSSGGGAFPGELF
TRBD1	TRBV27	ASSSGGSLPYYGYT
TRBD1	TRBV6-2/TRBV6-3	ASSPGGGSEAF
TRBD1	TRBV6-2/TRBV6-3	ASSWPPTGEKETQY
NA	TRBV12-3/TRBV12-4	ASSGTPYRGYT
TRBD1	TRBV5-4	ASSFTGTVNYGYT
TRBD2	TRBV6-4	ASSAGLAGDRSTDTQY
NA	TRBV5-1	ASSLATANTGELF
TRBD2	TRBV2	ASSDDPGIAGEHEQF
NA	TRBV9	ASSGTVGNSPLH
NA	TRBV19	ASTKGQNTEAF
NA	TRBV7-2	ASSLEVGSYT
TRBD2	TRBV24-1	ATSAPGLAGARIIYQETQY
TRBD1	TRBV18	ASSPPIGTGGHQPQH
NA	TRBV4-1	ASSQAPSTDRNTEAF
TRBD2	TRBV6-5	ASSYLAGGFYEQY
TRBD1	TRBV7-2	ASSSGTGNTGELF
NA	TRBV7-2	ASSLGGLRGELF
TRBD1	TRBV19	ASSPGQTLSYEQY
TRBD2	TRBV10-3	AILWTSGDTGELF
NA	TRBV2	ASSADSSSNQPQH
NA	TRBV4-2	ASSQEKIWQGGMGTEAF
NA	TRBV3-1/TRBV3-2	ASSQGQLYYGYT
NA	TRBV9	ASSGGPSNEQF
TRBD2	TRBV7-2	ASSATAGTAYEQY
TRBD1	TRBV5-6	ASSMGARGLDGYT
NA	TRBV2	ASSKGENTEAF
NA	TRBV19	AIGTRGFGYT
NA	TRBV6-5	ASSYGRGRGNTIY
NA	TRBV13	ASSLRNWRGSMGEWETQY
NA	TRBV13	ASSTQGYPPYAYEQY
NA	TRBV3-1/TRBV3-2	ASREAGAGNTIY
NA	TRBV18	ASSPTSSYEQY
TRBD1	TRBV4-3	ASSRRQGDEQF
NA	TRBV6-5	ASSYSGSSYNSPLH
TRBD1	TRBV19	ASSPGQVLYGYT
NA	TRBV11-2	ASSAGGVYGYT
NA	TRBV28	ASTLTGIPPDTQY
NA	TRBV29-1	SVQHSRNQPQH
TRBD1	TRBV19	ASSHSGRGHTEAF
TRBD1	TRBV6-6	ASSFDRGGGELF
NA	TRBV27	ASSPGRTGGYT
NA	TRBV19	ASTKGGGAAKNIQY
NA	TRBV5-1	ASSVGRGEAF
NA	TRBV19	ASQDQGRLNQPQH
NA	TRBV12-3/TRBV12-4	ASSLGQTYEQY
NA	TRBV11-2	ASSLEGALNTGELF
TRBD2	TRBV15	ATSSQGRGGGNEQF
TRBD1	TRBV6-1	ASSEGLGQGKNIQY
TRBD1	TRBV6-2/TRBV6-3	ASSYSTVLGDRGATGELF
NA	TRBV6-5	ASQNRQDPLVGF
TRBD1	TRBV9	ASSLRTGPNEKLF
NA	TRBV11-3	ASSLSQGYEQY
TRBD2	TRBV3-1/TRBV3-2	ASSQADRLAGGEQF
NA	TRBV30	AWSVPLGGSTDTQY